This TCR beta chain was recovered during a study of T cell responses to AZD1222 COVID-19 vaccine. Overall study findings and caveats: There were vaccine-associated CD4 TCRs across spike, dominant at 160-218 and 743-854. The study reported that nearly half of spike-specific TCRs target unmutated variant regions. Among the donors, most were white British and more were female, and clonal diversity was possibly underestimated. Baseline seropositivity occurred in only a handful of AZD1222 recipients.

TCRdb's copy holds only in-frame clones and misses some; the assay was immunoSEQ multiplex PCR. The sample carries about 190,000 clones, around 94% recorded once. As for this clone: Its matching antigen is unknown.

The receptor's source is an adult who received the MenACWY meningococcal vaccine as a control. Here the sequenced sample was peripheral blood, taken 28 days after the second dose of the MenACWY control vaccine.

CDR3: CASSNRFSSGRVTYNEQFF. In DNA, the CDR3 is TGTGCCAGCAGCAACAGATTTAGTAGCGGGAGGGTGACCTACAATGAGCAGTTCTTC. The V gene is TRBV21-1, the J gene TRBJ2-1; TRBD2 is taken as the D call from the table, unchecked against the DNA. TRBV21-1 is classified as a pseudogene. There are 19 residues in the CDR3.